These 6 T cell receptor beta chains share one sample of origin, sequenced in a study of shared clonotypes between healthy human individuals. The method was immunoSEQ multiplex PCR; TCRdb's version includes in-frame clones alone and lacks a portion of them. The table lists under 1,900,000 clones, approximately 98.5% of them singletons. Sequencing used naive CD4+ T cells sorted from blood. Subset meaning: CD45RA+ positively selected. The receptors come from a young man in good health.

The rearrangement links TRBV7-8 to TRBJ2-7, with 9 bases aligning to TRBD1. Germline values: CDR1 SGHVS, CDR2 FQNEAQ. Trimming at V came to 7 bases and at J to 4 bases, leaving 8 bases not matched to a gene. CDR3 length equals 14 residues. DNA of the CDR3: TGTGCCAGCACCGTAGGACAGGGGAGGTACGAGCAGTACTTC. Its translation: CASTVGQGRYEQYF.

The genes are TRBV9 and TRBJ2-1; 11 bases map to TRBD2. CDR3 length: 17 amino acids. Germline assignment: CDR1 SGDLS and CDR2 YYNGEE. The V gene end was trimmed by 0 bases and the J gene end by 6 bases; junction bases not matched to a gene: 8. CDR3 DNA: TGTGCCAGCAGCGTAGCACCCCTAGCGGGAGGCGCCAATGAGCAGTTCTTC. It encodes CASSVAPLAGGANEQFF.

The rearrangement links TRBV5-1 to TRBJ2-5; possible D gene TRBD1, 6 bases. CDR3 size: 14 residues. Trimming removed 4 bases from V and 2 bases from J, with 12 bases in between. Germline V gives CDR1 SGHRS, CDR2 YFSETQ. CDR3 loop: CASSVVGAQETQYF. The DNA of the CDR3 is TGCGCCAGCAGCGTGGTGGGGGCGCAAGAGACCCAGTACTTC.

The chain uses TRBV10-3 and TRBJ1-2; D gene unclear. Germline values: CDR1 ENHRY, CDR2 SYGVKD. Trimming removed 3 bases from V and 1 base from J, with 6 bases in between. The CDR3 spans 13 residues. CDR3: CAISEEGNYGYTF. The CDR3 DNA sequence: TGTGCCATCAGTGAAGAGGGTAACTATGGCTACACCTTC.

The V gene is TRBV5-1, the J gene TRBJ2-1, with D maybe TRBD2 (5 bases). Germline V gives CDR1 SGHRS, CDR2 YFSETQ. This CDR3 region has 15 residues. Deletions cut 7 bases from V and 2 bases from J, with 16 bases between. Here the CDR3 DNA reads TGCGCCAGCCTACCGTCGGGGTTAACCTACAATGAGCAGTTCTTC. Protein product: CASLPSGLTYNEQFF.

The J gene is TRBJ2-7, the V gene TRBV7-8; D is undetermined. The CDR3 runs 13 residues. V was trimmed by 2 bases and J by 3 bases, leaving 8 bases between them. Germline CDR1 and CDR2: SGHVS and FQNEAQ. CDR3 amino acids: CASSLPSVYEQYF. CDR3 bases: TGTGCCAGCAGCTTACCCTCAGTCTACGAGCAGTACTTC.